These 20 T cell receptor beta chains came from one sample sequenced in a study of cytomegalovirus exposure and HLA in healthy donors. Use of 60 Vbeta and 13 Jbeta primers characterized the PCR. The method was immunoSEQ multiplex PCR; TCRdb's version includes in-frame clones alone and lacks a portion of them. The sample carries about 130,000 clones, about four fifths recorded once. The sequenced material came from PBMCs. All receptors come from a woman between 35 and 50 years old in good health and CMV-seropositive.

The CDR3 protein is CASSPPTGEGYTF. CDR3 DNA sequence: TGTGCCAGCTCACCCCCGACAGGTGAGGGCTACACCTTC. The gene calls are TRBV18 and TRBJ1-2; TRBD1 is a possible D gene (6 bases). CDR3 size: 13 residues. Germline V gene lookup returns CDR1 KGHSH and CDR2 LQKENI. Between the trimmed V and J ends, which lost 3 bases and 8 bases, there was a span of 13 bases.

The chain has TRBV19 and TRBJ1-4; unclear D gene. CDR3 length equals 13 residues. The germline gives CDR1 LNHDA, CDR2 SQIVND (reference sequence). V lost 5 bases to trimming and J lost 7 bases, with 11 bases between them. CDR3 amino acids: CASSLGGIEKLFF. The CDR3 DNA is TGTGCCAGTAGTCTAGGCGGCATTGAAAAACTGTTTTTT.

The chain is built from TRBV9 and TRBJ2-7, with 12 nucleotides matching TRBD2. CDR1 and CDR2 (germline): SGDLS, YYNGEE. V was clipped by 4 bases and J by 4 bases; unmatched bases: 6. The CDR3 spans 15 residues. CDR3: CASSPGGLAGYEQYF. The CDR3 DNA reads TGTGCCAGCAGCCCAGGGGGACTAGCGGGTTACGAGCAGTACTTC.

The chain is built from TRBV6-4 and TRBJ2-7; 9 bases are shared with TRBD1. From germline, CDR1 is MRHNA and CDR2 SNTAGT. The CDR3 has 15 amino acids. J was trimmed by 4 bases and V by 4 bases; bases with no gene match: 8. The CDR3 sequence is CASSVRDRESYEQYF. CDR3 nucleotides: TGTGCCAGCAGTGTCCGGGACAGGGAATCTTACGAGCAGTACTTC.

In this sample, this clone turned up a few times. The chain joins TRBV19 to TRBJ1-4; D gene uncertain. V was cut by 7 bases and J by 1 base, with 13 bases left in between. CDR3 length: 15 residues. CDR1 and CDR2 (germline): LNHDA, SQIVND (reference sequence). The CDR3 reads CASMLVSGTNEKLFF. In DNA, the CDR3 is TGTGCCAGTATGTTGGTTTCCGGAACTAATGAAAAACTGTTTTTT.

The J gene is TRBJ2-1, the V gene TRBV29-1; D is undetermined. Germline V CDR1 and CDR2: SQVTM, ANQGSEA. The V end lost 4 bases, the J end lost 4 bases, and 14 bases lay between the germline ends. The CDR3 consists of 14 residues. CDR3 amino acids: CSVVFGARYNEQFF. For the CDR3, the DNA is TGCAGCGTTGTCTTCGGAGCAAGATACAATGAGCAGTTCTTC.

The rearrangement uses TRBV19 and TRBJ2-2; 7 bases line up with TRBD2. The J segment lost 6 bases and the V segment lost 3 bases, leaving 7 bases of the junction unmatched. The germline gives CDR1 LNHDA, CDR2 SQIVND (reference sequence). This CDR3 is built from 15 residues. As DNA, the CDR3 is TGTGCCAGTAGTATCTATGGGGGAGGGCCCGGGGAGCTGTTTTTT. It is translated as CASSIYGGGPGELFF. The full variable domain, its missing parts supplied by reference TRBV19 and TRBJ2-2, is DGGITQSPKYLFRKEGQNVTLSCEQNLNHDAMYWYRQDPGQGLRLIYYSQIVNDFQKGDIAEGYSVSREKKESFPLTVTSAQKNPTAFYLCASSIYGGGPGELFFGEGSRLTVL.

The chain recombines TRBV7-2 with TRBJ2-1, with D perhaps TRBD2 (6 bases). In germline, CDR1 is SGHTA, CDR2 FQGNSA. There are 15 residues in the CDR3. Trimming pared 2 bases from V and 6 bases from J, leaving 14 bases between. CDR3 residues: CASSLKWGSGNEQFF. The CDR3 DNA is TGTGCCAGCAGCTTAAAGTGGGGTAGCGGCAATGAGCAGTTCTTC.

The chain employs TRBV11-2 and TRBJ1-1; D might be TRBD1 (5 bases). CDR3 length: 14 amino acids. Germline CDR1 and CDR2: SGHAT and FQNNGV. Trimming took 5 bases from V and 2 from J, leaving 12 bases between them. CDR3 DNA: TGTGCCAGCAGCCCCTTGGACATAAACACTGAAGCTTTCTTT. This encodes CASSPLDINTEAFF.

The chain recombines TRBV10-2 with TRBJ1-2; no clear D gene. The CDR3 runs 15 residues. V was shortened by 3 bases and J by 0 bases, with 11 bases between the two germline ends. Per germline, CDR1 WSHSY and CDR2 SAAADI. CDR3 in DNA: TGCGCCAGCAGTGAATTAAGTGGCACTAACTATGGCTACACCTTC. Protein product: CASSELSGTNYGYTF.

The chain has TRBV6-4 and TRBJ2-7; possibly TRBD1 for D (8 bases). V shed 7 bases and J shed 2 bases, with 21 bases lying between them. There are 16 residues in the CDR3. Germline loops: CDR1 MRHNA, CDR2 SNTAGT. For the CDR3, the DNA is TGTGCCAGCACCCCACAGGGGGGGGGCGGGACCTACGAGCAGTACTTC. This translates into CASTPQGGGGTYEQYF.

The rearrangement uses TRBV5-6 and TRBJ1-1; maybe TRBD1 (6 bases). From germline, CDR1 is SGHDT and CDR2 YYEEEE. With 0 bases removed from V and 3 bases from J, the gap between germline ends came to 6 bases. The CDR3 totals 13 residues. The CDR3 protein is CASSLAGDTEAFF. Written as DNA, the CDR3 is TGTGCCAGCAGCTTGGCAGGGGACACTGAAGCTTTCTTT. Supplemented by reference TRBV5-6 and TRBJ1-1, the full variable domain reads DAGVTQSPTHLIKTRGQQVTLRCSPKSGHDTVSWYQQALGQGPQFIFQYYEEEERQRGNFPDRFSGHQFPNYSSELNVNALLLGDSALYLCASSLAGDTEAFFGQGTRLTVV.

The CDR3 is CATIGGDQETQYF. The CDR3 DNA reads as TGTGCCACTATTGGGGGGGACCAAGAGACCCAGTACTTC. This chain uses TRBV27 with TRBJ2-5; 7 nucleotides agree with TRBD2. The V gene end was trimmed by 10 bases and the J gene end by 0 bases; junction bases not matched to a gene: 5. There are 13 residues in the CDR3. CDR1 MNHEY and CDR2 SMNVEV come from the germline V gene (reference sequence).

The genes are TRBV5-1 and TRBJ2-2, with a tentative D call TRBD2 (6 bases). CDR1 and CDR2 (germline): SGHRS, YFSETQ. The V end lost 1 base, the J end lost 0 bases, and 10 bases lay between the germline ends. The CDR3 runs to 16 residues. The CDR3 protein is CASSLRRGPNTGELFF. The CDR3 coding sequence is TGCGCCAGCAGCTTGCGGCGGGGCCCGAACACCGGGGAGCTGTTTTTT. The variable domain in full, with the rest retrieved from reference TRBV5-1 and TRBJ2-2, is KAGVTQTPRYLIKTRGQQVTLSCSPISGHRSVSWYQQTPGQGLQFLFEYFSETQRNKGNFPGRFSGRQFSNSRSEMNVSTLELGDSALYLCASSLRRGPNTGELFFGEGSRLTVL.

The chain employs TRBV19 and TRBJ2-7, with D perhaps matching TRBD1 (6 bases). V was pared by 4 bases and J by 4 bases, with 11 bases between. Germline CDR1 LNHDA, CDR2 SQIVND (reference sequence). The CDR3 runs 13 residues. The CDR3, as DNA: TGTGCCAGTAGTACCGGACAGTCATACGAGCAGTACTTC. Translation: CASSTGQSYEQYF.

This clone was counted only a few times. The chain recombines TRBV18 with TRBJ1-2, with a possible D match to TRBD1 (5 bases). Germline CDR1 reads KGHSH; CDR2 reads LQKENI. V was pared by 2 bases and J by 4 bases, with 17 bases between. The CDR3 has 16 amino acids. The CDR3 is CASSPIWGAGSYGYTF. The CDR3 nucleotides read TGTGCCAGCTCACCAATTTGGGGCGCGGGAAGCTATGGCTACACCTTC.

The V call is TRBV9, the J call TRBJ2-2; no definite D call. CDR1 is SGDLS, CDR2 YYNGEE, per germline. The CDR3 is 13 residues long. V was trimmed by 4 bases and J by 6 bases, leaving 10 bases between them. As DNA, the CDR3 is TGTGCCAGCAGCCCAAGAGGATCCGGGGAGCTGTTTTTT. It yields the protein CASSPRGSGELFF.

The chain has TRBV27 and TRBJ2-2; 9 positions agree with TRBD2. CDR1 is MNHEY and CDR2 is SMNVEV in the germline V gene (reference sequence). The CDR3 runs to 16 residues. With 5 bases clipped from V and 7 bases from J, the junction kept 11 bases outside the gene matches. CDR3 in amino acids: CASSPPSGRLIGELFF. As DNA, the CDR3 is TGTGCCAGCAGTCCCCCCAGCGGGAGGTTGATCGGGGAGCTGTTTTTT.

This chain joins TRBV4-3 and TRBJ1-1; D unresolved. The germline V gene encodes CDR1 LGHNA and CDR2 YSLEER. The CDR3 runs 15 residues. Trimming took 0 bases from V and 1 from J, leaving 9 bases between them. In DNA, the CDR3 is TGCGCCAGCAGCCAAGAGTTAGGAGGGAACACTGAAGCTTTCTTT. This codes for CASSQELGGNTEAFF.

This clone appeared once. The chain joins TRBV4-2 to TRBJ1-1; a weak D match, TRBD1 (6 bases). Trimming cost V 2 bases and J 4 bases, with 11 bases left between them. This CDR3 contains 14 residues. CDR1 is LGHNA and CDR2 is YNFKEQ in the germline V gene. The CDR3 here is CASSQLGAFTEAFF. The CDR3 DNA reads TGTGCCAGCAGCCAACTGGGGGCCTTCACTGAAGCTTTCTTT.